This T cell receptor beta chain was documented in a study of cytomegalovirus exposure and HLA in healthy donors. A note on this clone: Its specificity is not known.

Generated by immunoSEQ multiplex PCR, the TCRdb table keeps only in-frame clones and is missing some. Of some 120,000 clones in the sample, roughly 95% were seen once. From the 120-subject validation cohort, which was separate from the roughly 620-subject first cohort, the donors were drawn. V lost 0 bases and J lost 8, with 17 bases in between. Germline V gene lookup returns CDR1 LGHNA and CDR2 YSLEER. The CDR3 runs 16 residues. General study points: A classifier reportedly called cytomegalovirus status with high sensitivity and specificity. In a later analysis, first-cohort TCR clusters were found to tend to co-occur in the roughly 120 validation repertoires. Investigators reported fewer than 200 TCR beta chains as tied to cytomegalovirus.

The specimen was PBMCs. This chain connects TRBV4-3 to TRBJ2-1; D might be TRBD2 (5 bases). This TCR came from a man younger than 35 in good health and CMV-seronegative. In DNA form, the CDR3 reads TGCGCCAGCAGCCAAGATGGGCGGGCTCCGCTGGATGAGCAGTTCTTC. It codes for CASSQDGRAPLDEQFF.